The present entry profiles one T cell receptor beta chain with its context. Its matching antigen is unknown. This entry comes from a study of cytomegalovirus exposure and HLA in healthy donors. Study context: Within an early data release were about 90 million unique TCRs drawn from HLA-typed donors.

Findings of the study overall: The authors later linked a missense DCLRE1C variant to TCR beta V- and J-gene trimming. Cytomegalovirus association was listed for around 180 TCR beta chains. Later analysis reportedly placed an Asian-associated ancestry cluster below the approximately 650-donor mean in N-insertions.

The CDR3 runs 16 residues. The germline V gene encodes CDR1 SGHNT and CDR2 YYREEE (reference sequence). V dropped 2 bases and J dropped 9; count of bases not matched to a gene: 9. In the PCR, 60 Vbeta and 13 Jbeta primers were used. Generated by immunoSEQ multiplex PCR, the TCRdb table keeps only in-frame clones and is missing some. The sample data list approximately 170,000 clones. The sequenced sample was PBMCs. This clonotype originated in a young woman in good health and CMV-seropositive. The rearrangement uses TRBV5-4 and TRBJ2-2; 11 nucleotides match TRBD2. CDR3 in amino acids: CASSLPGTSGARELFF. CDR3 nucleotide sequence: TGTGCCAGCAGCTTACCTGGGACTAGCGGCGCCCGGGAGCTGTTTTTT.